Shown below are 26 T cell receptor beta chains from a single sample sequenced in a study of blood T cell repertoires in COVID-19. Clones were read by immunoSEQ multiplex PCR, and TCRdb kept only the in-frame ones, dropping some. The sample has some 200,000 clones, around 80% seen once. Sequencing used peripheral blood. Receptors were obtained from a woman aged 35 to 49 with acute or convalescent COVID-19.

The rearrangement links TRBV19 to TRBJ2-7, with 8 bases that match TRBD2. Germline V gene sequence: CDR1 LNHDA, CDR2 SQIVND (reference sequence). Trimming at V came to 5 bases and at J to 6 bases, leaving 6 bases not matched to a gene. CDR3 length: 13 residues. CDR3 DNA sequence: TGTGCCAGTAGTCAAGGACTAGCAGGCGAGCAGTACTTC. Encoded protein: CASSQGLAGEQYF.

The gene calls are TRBV30 and TRBJ2-1; 9 bases agree with TRBD2. Losses at the gene ends were 4 bases for V and 9 bases for J; bases not matched to a gene: 13. This CDR3 is built from 15 residues. Looked up from germline, CDR1 is GTSNPN and CDR2 is SVGIG (reference sequence). The DNA of the CDR3 is TGTGCCTGGACGAGCGGGAGGTCCTTTGCTGGTGAGCAGTTCTTC. It yields the protein CAWTSGRSFAGEQFF.

The chain couples TRBV7-6 to TRBJ1-5; D not certain. From germline, CDR1 is SGHVS and CDR2 FNYEAQ. V shed 2 bases and J shed 4 bases, with 9 bases lying between them. The CDR3 totals 14 residues. For the CDR3, the DNA is TGTGCCAGCAGCTTAAACGAGGGAAATCAGCCCCAGCATTTT. Translation gives CASSLNEGNQPQHF.

The V call is TRBV5-8, the J call TRBJ2-7; 8 positions match TRBD1. Per germline, CDR1 SGHTS and CDR2 YDEGEE. The V and J ends lost 6 bases and 2 bases, in that order; junction bases with no gene match: 16. The length of the CDR3 is 17 residues. The CDR3 DNA follows: TGTGCCAGCACCTACCCCCCGAAGGGCAGGGGGCCCTACGAGCAGTACTTC. It codes for CASTYPPKGRGPYEQYF.

V is TRBV25-1 and J is TRBJ1-1; D not certain. The length of the CDR3 is 12 residues. The germline gives CDR1 MGHDK, CDR2 SYGVNS. The ends were cut back, 3 bases at V and 4 bases at J, with 6 bases in the middle. CDR3 in DNA: TGTGCCAGCAGTGATTACGGCACTGAAGCTTTCTTT. Translation: CASSDYGTEAFF. The whole variable domain, filled in from reference TRBV25-1 and TRBJ1-1, reads EADIYQTPRYLVIGTGKKITLECSQTMGHDKMYWYQQDPGMELHLIHYSYGVNSTEKGDLSSESTVSRIRTEHFPLTLESARPSHTSQYLCASSDYGTEAFFGQGTRLTVV.

The chain couples TRBV9 to TRBJ2-7; perhaps TRBD1 as D (5 bases). The germline V gene encodes CDR1 SGDLS and CDR2 YYNGEE. The germline V and J ends were trimmed by 2 bases and 2 bases, with 8 bases remaining between them. This CDR3 is built from 13 residues. In nucleotides, the CDR3 is TGTGCCAGCAGCGTGGGGCGGACCTACGAGCAGTACTTC. Amino acid sequence: CASSVGRTYEQYF.

This chain uses TRBV10-3 with TRBJ2-3, with D possibly TRBD1 on 5 matching bases. In germline, CDR1 is ENHRY, CDR2 SYGVKD. The CDR3 is 15 amino acids. The V gene lost 0 bases and the J gene lost 2 bases, with 9 bases spanning the gap. The CDR3 sequence is CAISESKGYTDTQYF. The CDR3 DNA reads as TGTGCCATCAGTGAGTCCAAGGGGTACACAGATACGCAGTATTTT.

This clone appeared once. V and J are TRBV6-5 and TRBJ2-1; TRBD2 matches 14 bases. The CDR3 is made up of 14 amino acids. The junction had 7 bases not matched to a gene; V was cut back by 8 bases and J by 10 bases. Germline values: CDR1 MNHEY, CDR2 SVGAGI. CDR3 nucleotides: TGTGCCAGCCAGATGGGACTAGCGGGGGTCGAGCAGTTCTTC. It encodes CASQMGLAGVEQFF.

J is TRBJ1-1 and V is TRBV6-5, with a possible D match to TRBD1 (6 bases). V was shortened by 0 bases and J by 3 bases, with 8 bases between the two germline ends. Germline assignment: CDR1 MNHEY and CDR2 SVGAGI. The CDR3 runs to 14 residues. The CDR3 here is CASSYSYRDTEAFF. The CDR3 nucleotides are TGTGCCAGCAGTTACTCCTACAGGGACACTGAAGCTTTCTTT.

The chain joins TRBV19 to TRBJ1-6, with 8 bases that match TRBD1. This CDR3 spans 13 amino acids. The trim removed 6 bases at V and 10 bases at J, leaving 5 bases unmatched. Per germline, CDR1 LNHDA and CDR2 SQIVND (reference sequence). The DNA of the CDR3 is TGTGCCAGTAGGCTGGACAGGGAATCACCCCTCCACTTT. Residues: CASRLDRESPLHF.

The genes are TRBV3-1 (or the pseudogene TRBV3-2) and TRBJ2-5; TRBD2 matches at 8 bases. The CDR3 is 22 residues long. The germline V gene encodes CDR1 LGHDT and CDR2 YNNKEL (reference sequence). V lost 0 bases and J lost 2; bases outside the gene matches: 23. DNA for the CDR3: TGTGCCAGCAGCCAAGAAAGGGTCAGGGGACTGGGCGGGGGGATACCTCAAGAGACCCAGTACTTC. It is translated as CASSQERVRGLGGGIPQETQYF.

The chain links TRBV29-1 to TRBJ2-1; 9 nucleotides align to TRBD2. This CDR3 has 14 amino acids. After removal of 4 bases from V and 2 bases from J, the junction contained 3 bases not matched to a gene. Germline V CDR1 and CDR2: SQVTM, ANQGSEA. CDR3 in DNA: TGCAGCGTTGGTAGCGGGGGAGCCTACAATGAGCAGTTCTTC. It translates to CSVGSGGAYNEQFF.

The rearrangement uses TRBV27 and TRBJ2-2, with TRBD1 identical over 9 bases. Unmatched junction bases numbered 8, after V lost 8 bases and J lost 10 bases. Germline V gives CDR1 MNHEY, CDR2 SMNVEV (reference sequence). The length of the CDR3 is 13 residues. The chain's CDR3 is CASGDRVSSELFF. DNA of the CDR3: TGTGCCAGCGGGGACAGGGTCAGTTCGGAGCTGTTTTTT.

In this sample, this clone turned up once. V and J are TRBV5-4 and TRBJ2-2; 8 positions agree with TRBD2. V lost 2 bases and J lost 6; bases outside the gene matches: 6. CDR1 is SGHNT, CDR2 YYREEE, per germline (reference sequence). The CDR3 contains 15 residues. The CDR3 region is CASSLGSGIAGELFF. The CDR3 DNA sequence: TGTGCCAGCAGCTTAGGTAGCGGGATCGCCGGGGAGCTGTTTTTT.

The rearrangement joins TRBV7-2 to TRBJ2-1, with D possibly being TRBD2 (6 bases). CDR1 and CDR2 from the germline V gene are SGHTA and FQGNSA. There are 16 residues in the CDR3. Trimming took 3 bases from V and 7 from J, leaving 19 bases between them. DNA of the CDR3: TGTGCCAGCAGCTTTTCCGCATTAAGAGGGAGGAATGAGCAGTTCTTC. Translated: CASSFSALRGRNEQFF.

The chain joins TRBV10-2 to TRBJ2-2, with 9 positions matching TRBD2. After removal of 7 bases from V and 5 bases from J, the junction contained 11 bases not matched to a gene. CDR1 and CDR2 (germline): WSHSY, SAAADI. The CDR3 length is 16 residues. The CDR3 region is CASTALAGTGTGELFF. The CDR3 coding sequence is TGCGCCAGCACCGCCCTAGCGGGAACTGGGACCGGGGAGCTGTTTTTT.

The CDR3 coding sequence is TGTGCCAGCAGGAGTGGACAGCGGAGCTCTGGAAACACCATATATTTT. As protein: CASRSGQRSSGNTIYF. V usage is TRBV2 and J usage is TRBJ1-3; possible D gene TRBD1, 6 bases. The length of the CDR3 is 16 residues. The V and J ends lost 6 bases and 0 bases respectively, with 15 bases between them. CDR1 and CDR2 (germline): SNHLY, FYNNEI.

The DNA for the CDR3 is TGTGCCAGCAGCTTCGGGCTAGCGGCGGACAATGAGCAGTTCTTC. This encodes CASSFGLAADNEQFF. The chain joins TRBV11-3 to TRBJ2-1; 7 positions match TRBD2. The CDR3 covers 15 residues. Germline CDR1 reads SGHNT; CDR2 reads YENEEA. V was pared by 3 bases and J by 5 bases, with 7 bases of the junction left unmatched. The full variable domain, rest sourced from reference TRBV11-3 and TRBJ2-1, is EAGVVQSPRYKIIEKKQPVAFWCNPISGHNTLYWYLQNLGQGPELLIRYENEEAVDDSQLPKDRFSAERLKGVDSTLKIQPAELGDSAVYLCASSFGLAADNEQFFGPGTRLTVL.

The V call is TRBV2, the J call TRBJ2-1; 7 bases match TRBD1. V was pared by 5 bases and J by 4 bases, with 5 bases of the junction left unmatched. The CDR3 is 14 residues long. Germline CDR1 and CDR2: SNHLY and FYNNEI. The CDR3 sequence is CASSRQGSYNEQFF. The CDR3 DNA reads TGTGCCAGCAGTCGACAGGGTTCGTACAATGAGCAGTTCTTC.

The chain links TRBV14 to TRBJ2-6; D perhaps matches TRBD1 (5 bases). The CDR3 has 17 amino acids. Germline V lookup: CDR1 SGHDN, CDR2 FVKESK. V gave up 2 bases and J gave up 1 base, with 12 bases separating them. The CDR3 nucleotides are TGTGCCAGCAGCCAATTAAGGGGCAGTTCTGGGGCCAACGTCCTGACTTTC. It is translated as CASSQLRGSSGANVLTF. The full variable domain, with the rest looked up from reference TRBV14 and TRBJ2-6, is EAGVTQFPSHSVIEKGQTVTLRCDPISGHDNLYWYRRVMGKEIKFLLHFVKESKQDESGMPNNRFLAERTGGTYSTLKVQPAELEDSGVYFCASSQLRGSSGANVLTFGAGSRLTVL.

This chain links TRBV5-6 with TRBJ1-2, with D hard to call. The length of the CDR3 is 13 residues. Germline CDR1 is SGHDT and CDR2 is YYEEEE. Trimming removed 2 bases at V and 3 bases at J, with 8 bases between. CDR3 in DNA: TGTGCCAGCAGCTTTCCCGGTGACTATGGCTACACCTTC. Translation gives CASSFPGDYGYTF.

V usage is TRBV20-1 and J usage is TRBJ2-2, with 9 bases lining up with TRBD2. CDR1 DFQATT and CDR2 SNEGSKA come from the germline V gene (reference sequence). With 3 bases clipped from V and 6 bases from J, the junction kept 2 bases outside the gene matches. This CDR3 spans 13 amino acids. CDR3 loop: CSASSGSAGELFF. CDR3 DNA: TGCAGTGCTAGTAGCGGGAGCGCCGGGGAGCTGTTTTTT.

V usage is TRBV3-1 (or the pseudogene TRBV3-2) and J usage is TRBJ2-1, with TRBD2 matching over 7 bases. Germline loops: CDR1 LGHDT, CDR2 YNNKEL (reference sequence). V lost 5 bases to trimming and J lost 7 bases; unmatched junction nucleotides: 14. This CDR3 comprises 16 residues. The CDR3 spells CASSSSSGGGVNEQFF. The CDR3 DNA reads as TGTGCCAGCAGCAGCTCTAGCGGAGGTGGGGTGAATGAGCAGTTCTTC.

The chain combines TRBV6-5 with TRBJ2-1, with unresolved D. The germline V gene has CDR1 MNHEY and CDR2 SVGAGI. Trimming removed 6 bases at V and 0 bases at J, with 9 bases between. The CDR3 is made up of 14 amino acids. The CDR3 protein is CASRRPGSYNEQFF. In DNA form, the CDR3 reads TGTGCCAGCAGACGACCGGGCTCCTACAATGAGCAGTTCTTC.

The gene calls are TRBV5-3 and TRBJ2-3; 9 nucleotides align to TRBD2. TRBV5-3 is recorded as an ORF, its role being uncertain. The V and J ends lost 1 base and 14 bases, in that order; junction bases with no gene match: 5. The CDR3 covers 12 residues. CDR3 residues: CARSLNSGRTYF. DNA of the CDR3: TGTGCCAGAAGCTTGAATAGCGGGAGAACGTATTTT.

This clone was picked up one time. The genes are TRBV27 and TRBJ2-3; 11 bases map to TRBD2. J was trimmed by 6 bases and V by 4 bases; bases with no gene match: 9. The CDR3 covers 16 residues. Germline CDR1 reads MNHEY; CDR2 reads SMNVEV (reference sequence). This CDR3 reads CASSSRLAGFWDTQYF. The CDR3 bases are TGTGCCAGCAGTTCAAGACTAGCGGGATTTTGGGATACGCAGTATTTT.